Each of the 16 T cell receptor beta chains below was sequenced from the same sample in a study of T-cell reconstitution after alpha-beta-depleted transplantation in children. It was with unique molecular identifiers that the TCRbeta library was prepared. A single record per CDR3 protein comes from TCRdb applying MiXCR to the PCR reads. The sample lists about a million distinct CDR3 sequences, 25% to 35% occurring once. The material sequenced was PBMCs, mostly from graft donor cells, taken 360 days after TCRalphabeta/CD19-depleted stem cell transplant. These receptors all come from a boy under two years old who had a stem cell transplant for SCID, so the T cells may come from the graft donor.

Only one count was recorded for this clonotype. The chain uses TRBV14 and TRBJ2-3; no reliable D call. CDR1 and CDR2 from the germline V gene are SGHDN and FVKESK. CDR3 size: 15 residues. The V end was cut by 4 bases, the J end by 5 bases, with 16 bases between. The CDR3 loop is CASSRQEVTQDTQYF. The CDR3 DNA sequence: TGTGCCAGCAGCCGTCAAGAGGTAACCCAAGATACGCAGTATTTT.

This clonotype has more than one count but fewer than ten. The genes are TRBV5-1 and TRBJ1-1, with D possibly being TRBD1 (6 bases). V shed 0 bases and J shed 1 base, with 13 bases lying between them. CDR1 and CDR2 (germline): SGHRS, YFSETQ. This CDR3 has 16 residues. The CDR3 region has the DNA TGCGCCAGCAGCTTGGGCCAGGGGCTTGGGAACACTGAAGCTTTCTTT. Its translation: CASSLGQGLGNTEAFF.

V usage is TRBV6-1 and J usage is TRBJ2-6; D ambiguous. This CDR3 has 15 amino acids. V gave up 5 bases and J gave up 0 bases, with 8 bases separating them. Germline V gene lookup returns CDR1 MNHNS and CDR2 SASEGT. CDR3 sequence: CASSPTFSGANVLTF. In DNA, the CDR3 is TGTGCCAGCAGTCCAACATTCTCTGGGGCCAACGTCCTGACTTTC.

The rearrangement links TRBV2 to TRBJ1-4; D unclear. CDR1 and CDR2 from the germline V gene are SNHLY and FYNNEI. Deletions cut 0 bases from V and 10 bases from J, with 6 bases between. The CDR3 extends over 12 amino acids. The CDR3, as DNA: TGTGCCAGCAGTGAAGCAGGAGTAAAACTGTTTTTT. Protein product: CASSEAGVKLFF.

The rearrangement joins TRBV24-1 to TRBJ2-7, with D possibly being TRBD1 (5 bases). This CDR3 has 13 amino acids. Germline CDR1 reads KGHDR; CDR2 reads SFDVKD. With 8 bases removed from V and 6 bases from J, the gap between germline ends came to 16 bases. The CDR3 coding sequence is TGTGCCACCACCCAGCATCAGGGAAGCGAGCAGTACTTC. Protein sequence: CATTQHQGSEQYF.

The chain carries TRBV10-3 and TRBJ2-7; 9 positions match TRBD2. This CDR3 region has 17 residues. Germline V gene lookup returns CDR1 ENHRY and CDR2 SYGVKD. The ends lost 4 bases at V and 0 bases at J; junction bases unmatched: 10. The CDR3, as DNA: TGTGCCATCAGTGGAGGGCTAGCGGGGCCAACCTCCTACGAGCAGTACTTC. Translation: CAISGGLAGPTSYEQYF.

This clonotype was picked up a small number of times. The chain recombines TRBV29-1 with TRBJ2-2; 10 bases match TRBD1. Trimming removed 4 bases from V and 5 bases from J; junction bases left unmatched: 10. Germline CDR1 is SQVTM and CDR2 is ANQGSEA. The CDR3 has 16 amino acids. CDR3 in amino acids: CSVAGPGTGATGELFF. The CDR3 DNA reads TGCAGCGTTGCGGGACCGGGGACAGGGGCGACCGGGGAGCTGTTTTTT.

The chain recombines TRBV24-1 with TRBJ2-5, with 8 bases aligning to TRBD2. Germline-derived CDR1 and CDR2 are KGHDR and SFDVKD. The CDR3 consists of 15 residues. Trimming at V came to 4 bases and at J to 5 bases, leaving 8 bases not matched to a gene. The CDR3 spells CATSEPTSAKETQYF. The CDR3 DNA reads TGTGCCACCAGTGAGCCGACTAGCGCGAAGGAGACCCAGTACTTC.

The J gene is TRBJ1-2, the V gene TRBV2; D ambiguous. The germline gives CDR1 SNHLY, CDR2 FYNNEI. This CDR3 comprises 16 residues. Trimming left V 7 bases short and J 2 bases short, with 20 bases between. The CDR3 nucleotides read TGTGCCAGCACAAATCGGCCAGGCCCCCCGAACTATGGCTACACCTTC. Residues: CASTNRPGPPNYGYTF.

This clonotype was seen a few times. V gene TRBV4-3 combines with J gene TRBJ2-6; D unclear. Trimming pared 2 bases from V and 0 bases from J, leaving 5 bases between. This CDR3 spans 15 amino acids. Germline V gives CDR1 LGHNA, CDR2 YSLEER. The CDR3 is CASSQSYSGANVLTF. The CDR3 bases are TGCGCCAGCAGCCAATCCTACTCTGGGGCCAACGTCCTGACTTTC.

This clonotype has a handful of counts. This rearrangement joins TRBV12-3 or TRBV12-4 to TRBJ2-4, with TRBD1 matching 10 bases. Trimming removed 5 bases from V and 9 bases from J; junction bases left unmatched: 7. The CDR3 totals 14 residues. The CDR3 DNA follows: TGTGCCAGCAGTACCGGGACAGGGGTCGGCATTCAGTACTTC. It translates to CASSTGTGVGIQYF.

This chain uses TRBV10-3 with TRBJ2-1; 8 bases align to TRBD2. Germline assignment: CDR1 ENHRY and CDR2 SYGVKD. The V and J ends lost 4 bases and 4 bases, in that order; junction bases with no gene match: 9. The CDR3 loop spans 16 amino acids. Written as DNA, the CDR3 is TGTGCCATCAGTGCCGGGGCGGGGGGCCTTTACAATGAGCAGTTCTTC. Translating it yields CAISAGAGGLYNEQFF.

This clonotype was picked up many times. The chain combines TRBV7-9 with TRBJ2-7, with a tentative D call TRBD1 (6 bases). The CDR3 extends over 14 amino acids. CDR1 and CDR2 from the germline V gene are SEHNR and FQNEAQ (reference sequence). The ends were cut back, 2 bases at V and 4 bases at J, with 12 bases in the middle. DNA for the CDR3: TGTGCCAGCAGCTTACTGACAGGAGCTTACGAGCAGTACTTC. It is translated as CASSLLTGAYEQYF.

V usage is TRBV5-5 and J usage is TRBJ2-7, with D possibly TRBD2 on 7 matching bases. This CDR3 spans 16 amino acids. Deletions cut 1 base from V and 0 bases from J, with 14 bases between. The germline V gene has CDR1 SGHKS and CDR2 YYEKEE (reference sequence). The CDR3 loop is CASSLSAGALSYEQYF. The CDR3 DNA sequence: TGTGCCAGCAGCTTGAGCGCGGGGGCCCTCTCCTACGAGCAGTACTTC.

This clonotype came up a few times. The V and J genes are TRBV19 and TRBJ2-1; 8 nucleotides line up with TRBD1. This CDR3 is 13 amino acids long. Germline-derived CDR1 and CDR2 are LNHDA and SQIVND (reference sequence). V gave up 6 bases and J gave up 6 bases; unmatched junction bases: 4. CDR3 DNA sequence: TGTGCCAGTAGGGACAGGGAAGCCAATGAGCAGTTCTTC. Translated, it gives CASRDREANEQFF.

This chain connects TRBV20-1 to TRBJ1-2; D perhaps matches TRBD1 (5 bases). The CDR3 totals 15 residues. The germline gives CDR1 DFQATT, CDR2 SNEGSKA (reference sequence). Between the trimmed V and J ends, which lost 5 bases and 7 bases, there was a span of 23 bases. The CDR3 region has the DNA TGCAGTGCTCAACGGACGAGGGGAGGGATGCGTGGCTACACCTTC. This codes for CSAQRTRGGMRGYTF.